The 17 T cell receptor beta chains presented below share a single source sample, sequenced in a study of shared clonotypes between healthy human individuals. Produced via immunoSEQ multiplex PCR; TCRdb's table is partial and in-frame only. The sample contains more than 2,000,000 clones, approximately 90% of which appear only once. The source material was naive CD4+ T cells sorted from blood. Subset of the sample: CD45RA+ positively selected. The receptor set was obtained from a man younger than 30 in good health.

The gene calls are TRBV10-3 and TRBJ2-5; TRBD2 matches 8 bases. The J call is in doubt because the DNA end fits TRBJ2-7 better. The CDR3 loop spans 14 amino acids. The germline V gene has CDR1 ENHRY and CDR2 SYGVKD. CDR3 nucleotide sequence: TGTGCCATCAGGTCCGGGACTAGCTCCTACGAGCAGTACTTC. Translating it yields CAIRSGTSSYEQYF.

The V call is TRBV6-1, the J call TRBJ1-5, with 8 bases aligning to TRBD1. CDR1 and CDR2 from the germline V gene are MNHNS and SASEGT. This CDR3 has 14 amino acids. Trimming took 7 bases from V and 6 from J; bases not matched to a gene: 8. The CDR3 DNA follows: TGTGCCAGCAACTACGGACAGGGCCCTCAGCCCCAGCATTTT. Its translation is CASNYGQGPQPQHF.

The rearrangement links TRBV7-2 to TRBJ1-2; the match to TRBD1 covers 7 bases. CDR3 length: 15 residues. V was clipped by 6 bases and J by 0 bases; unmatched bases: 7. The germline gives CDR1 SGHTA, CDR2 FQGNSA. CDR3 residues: CASRNSGTANYGYTF. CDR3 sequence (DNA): TGTGCCAGCAGGAACTCCGGGACAGCTAACTATGGCTACACCTTC.

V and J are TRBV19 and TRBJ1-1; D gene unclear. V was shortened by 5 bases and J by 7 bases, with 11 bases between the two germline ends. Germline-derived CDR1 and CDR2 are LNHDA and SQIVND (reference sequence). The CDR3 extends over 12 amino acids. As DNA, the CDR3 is TGTGCCAGTAGTCCCGGGCGAGATGAAGCTTTCTTT. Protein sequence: CASSPGRDEAFF.

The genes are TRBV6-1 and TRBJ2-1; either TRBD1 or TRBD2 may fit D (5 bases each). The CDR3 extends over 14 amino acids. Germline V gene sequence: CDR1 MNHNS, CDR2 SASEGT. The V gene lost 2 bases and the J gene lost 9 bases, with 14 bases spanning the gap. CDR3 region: CASSERSRGGEQFF. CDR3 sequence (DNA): TGTGCCAGCAGTGAAAGGTCGCGTGGGGGTGAGCAGTTCTTC.

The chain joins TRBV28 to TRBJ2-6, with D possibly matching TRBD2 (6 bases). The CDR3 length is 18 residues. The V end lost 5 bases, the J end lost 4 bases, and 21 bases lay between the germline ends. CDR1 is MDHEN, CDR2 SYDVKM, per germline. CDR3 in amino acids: CASSPVPGVLAGANVLTF. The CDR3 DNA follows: TGTGCCAGCAGTCCAGTCCCGGGAGTTCTTGCCGGGGCCAACGTCCTGACTTTC.

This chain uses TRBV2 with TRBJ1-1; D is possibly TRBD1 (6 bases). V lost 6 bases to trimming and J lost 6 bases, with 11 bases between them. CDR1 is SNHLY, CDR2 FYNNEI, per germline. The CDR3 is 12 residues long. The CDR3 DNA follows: TGTGCCAGCAGACTACAGGGACCTGAAGCTTTCTTT. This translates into CASRLQGPEAFF.

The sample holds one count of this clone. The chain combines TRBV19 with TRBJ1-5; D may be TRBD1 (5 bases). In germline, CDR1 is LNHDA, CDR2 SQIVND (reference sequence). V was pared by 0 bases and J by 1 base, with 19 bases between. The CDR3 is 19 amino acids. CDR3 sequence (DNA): TGTGCCAGTAGTATAGAGTCGAGACAGACCCCGAGGAGCAATCAGCCCCAGCATTTT. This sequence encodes CASSIESRQTPRSNQPQHF. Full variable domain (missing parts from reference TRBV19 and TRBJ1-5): DGGITQSPKYLFRKEGQNVTLSCEQNLNHDAMYWYRQDPGQGLRLIYYSQIVNDFQKGDIAEGYSVSREKKESFPLTVTSAQKNPTAFYLCASSIESRQTPRSNQPQHFGDGTRLSIL.

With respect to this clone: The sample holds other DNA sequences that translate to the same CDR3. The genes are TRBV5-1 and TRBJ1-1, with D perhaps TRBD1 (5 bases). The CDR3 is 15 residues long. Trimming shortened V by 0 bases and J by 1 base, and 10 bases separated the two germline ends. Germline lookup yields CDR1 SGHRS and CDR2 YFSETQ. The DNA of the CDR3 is TGCGCCAGCAGCTTGGGGGGGTCGAAGAACACTGAAGCTTTCTTT. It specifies CASSLGGSKNTEAFF.

The CDR3 DNA sequence: TGTGCCACCAGCAGAGATGGTCTCCCCCGGTCGAAATCCTACGAGCAGTACTTC. Amino acid sequence: CATSRDGLPRSKSYEQYF. The chain is built from TRBV15 and TRBJ2-7; D unresolved. CDR1 and CDR2 from the germline V gene are LNHNV and YYDKDF (reference sequence). The CDR3 covers 18 residues. V was shortened by 0 bases and J by 1 base, with 19 bases between the two germline ends.

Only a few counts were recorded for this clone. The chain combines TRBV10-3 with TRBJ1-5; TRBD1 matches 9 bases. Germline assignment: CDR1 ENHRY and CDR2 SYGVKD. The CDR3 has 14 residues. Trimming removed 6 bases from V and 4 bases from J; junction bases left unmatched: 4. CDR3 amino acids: CAISGQGINQPQHF. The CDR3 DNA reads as TGTGCCATCAGCGGACAGGGGATAAATCAGCCCCAGCATTTT.

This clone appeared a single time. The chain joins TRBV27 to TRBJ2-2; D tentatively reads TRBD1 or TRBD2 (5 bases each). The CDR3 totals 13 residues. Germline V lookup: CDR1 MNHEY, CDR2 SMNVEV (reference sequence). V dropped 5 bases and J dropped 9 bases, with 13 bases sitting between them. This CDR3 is CASSPRDLRELFF. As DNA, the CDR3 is TGTGCCAGCAGTCCACGGGACCTCCGGGAGCTGTTTTTT.

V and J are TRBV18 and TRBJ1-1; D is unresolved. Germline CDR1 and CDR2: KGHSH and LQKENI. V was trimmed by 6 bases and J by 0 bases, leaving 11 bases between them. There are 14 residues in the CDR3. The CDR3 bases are TGTGCCAGCTCGACGACGGCCCTGAACACTGAAGCTTTCTTT. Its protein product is CASSTTALNTEAFF.

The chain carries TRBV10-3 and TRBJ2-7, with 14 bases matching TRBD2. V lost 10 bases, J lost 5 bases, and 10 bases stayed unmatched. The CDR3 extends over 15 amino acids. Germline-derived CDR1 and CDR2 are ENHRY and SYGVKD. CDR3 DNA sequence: TGTGCCACGATTGGGACTAGCGGGAGAAGGAACGAGCAGTACTTC. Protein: CATIGTSGRRNEQYF.

As DNA, the CDR3 is TGTGCCAGCAGCTTACAGGGGCTAGGGGCCAACGTCCTGACTTTC. This codes for CASSLQGLGANVLTF. The chain joins TRBV7-9 to TRBJ2-6, with a tentative D call TRBD1 (6 bases). The V gene lost 2 bases and the J gene lost 4 bases, with 9 bases spanning the gap. Germline V gives CDR1 SEHNR, CDR2 FQNEAQ (reference sequence). The CDR3 has 15 residues. Full variable domain (missing parts from reference TRBV7-9 and TRBJ2-6): DTGVSQNPRHKITKRGQNVTFRCDPISEHNRLYWYRQTLGQGPEFLTYFQNEAQLEKSRLLSDRFSAERPKGSFSTLEIQRTEQGDSAMYLCASSLQGLGANVLTFGAGSRLTVL.

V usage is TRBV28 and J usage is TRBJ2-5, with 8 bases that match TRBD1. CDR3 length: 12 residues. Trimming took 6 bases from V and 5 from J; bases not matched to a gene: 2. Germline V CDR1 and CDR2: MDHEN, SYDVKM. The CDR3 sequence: CASRTGVETQYF. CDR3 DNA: TGTGCCAGCAGGACAGGGGTCGAGACCCAGTACTTC.

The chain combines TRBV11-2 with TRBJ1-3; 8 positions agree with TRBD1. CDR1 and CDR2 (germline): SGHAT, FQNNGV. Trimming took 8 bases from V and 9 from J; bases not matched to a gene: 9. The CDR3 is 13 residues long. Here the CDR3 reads CASGSQGASTIYF. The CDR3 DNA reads TGTGCCAGCGGAAGCCAGGGGGCCAGCACCATATATTTT.